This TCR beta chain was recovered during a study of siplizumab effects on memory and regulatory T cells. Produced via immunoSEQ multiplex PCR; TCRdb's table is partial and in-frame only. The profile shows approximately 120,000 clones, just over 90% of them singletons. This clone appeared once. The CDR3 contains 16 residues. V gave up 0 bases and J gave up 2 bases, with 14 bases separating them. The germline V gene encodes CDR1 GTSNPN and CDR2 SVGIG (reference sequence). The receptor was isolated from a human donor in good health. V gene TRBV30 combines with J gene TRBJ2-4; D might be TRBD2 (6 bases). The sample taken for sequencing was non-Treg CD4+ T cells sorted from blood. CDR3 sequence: CAWSVAIWTTKNIQYF. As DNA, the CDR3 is TGTGCCTGGAGTGTAGCTATATGGACTACCAAAAACATTCAGTACTTC.